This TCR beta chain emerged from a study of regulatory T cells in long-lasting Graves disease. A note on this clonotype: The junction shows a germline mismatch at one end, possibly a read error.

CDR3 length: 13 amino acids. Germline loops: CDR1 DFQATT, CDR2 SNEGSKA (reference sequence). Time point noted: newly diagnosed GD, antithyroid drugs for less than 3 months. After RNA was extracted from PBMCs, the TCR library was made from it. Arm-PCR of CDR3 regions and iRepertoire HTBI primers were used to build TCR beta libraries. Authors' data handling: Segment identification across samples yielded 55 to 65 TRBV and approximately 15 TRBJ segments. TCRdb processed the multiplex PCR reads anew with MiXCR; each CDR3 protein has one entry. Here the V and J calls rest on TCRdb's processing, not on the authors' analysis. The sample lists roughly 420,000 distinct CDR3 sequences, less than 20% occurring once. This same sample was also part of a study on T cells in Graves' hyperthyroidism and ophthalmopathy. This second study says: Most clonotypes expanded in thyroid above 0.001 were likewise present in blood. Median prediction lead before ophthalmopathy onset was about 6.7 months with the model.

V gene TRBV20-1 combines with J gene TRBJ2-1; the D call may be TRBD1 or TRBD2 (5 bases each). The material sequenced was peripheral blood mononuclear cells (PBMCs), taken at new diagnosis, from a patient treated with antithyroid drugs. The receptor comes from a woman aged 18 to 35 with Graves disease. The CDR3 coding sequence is TGCGGTGCTAGAGATCGGGACCCTGGAGTGCAGTTCTTC. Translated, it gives CGARDRDPGVQFF.